A single count supports the clone carrying this T cell receptor beta chain. The sample originates from a study of T cell changes during pregnancy in multiple sclerosis. Method: immunoSEQ multiplex PCR; TCRdb's copy keeps in-frame clones and lacks some. Of roughly 87,000 clones in the sample, about 91% were seen once. Germline trimming cut 4 bases from V and 7 bases from J; bases unmatched to any gene: 12. Germline values: CDR1 SEHNR, CDR2 FQNEAQ (reference sequence). The CDR3 totals 16 residues. This sample comprised PBMCs, obtained in the first trimester of pregnancy. The chain uses TRBV7-9 and TRBJ2-1, with 8 bases matching TRBD1. The origin of this receptor is a female donor in good health, serving as a control in a pregnancy study. Some clones in this sample may be carry-over from other donors' samples. The CDR3 bases are TGTGCCAGCAGCTCCACGGGCAGGGGGCGTGAAAATGAGCAGTTCTTC. This encodes CASSSTGRGRENEQFF.